A single sample gave rise to the 24 T cell receptor beta chains below, sequenced in a study of T cells after yellow fever vaccination. A single record per CDR3 protein comes from TCRdb applying MiXCR to the 5' RACE reads. This sample has under 550,000 distinct CDR3 sequences, with 21% found just once. Sample: PBMCs, taken roughly 20 days after the first yellow fever vaccination. The receptors were gathered from a man between 18 and 35 years old who received the YFV17D yellow fever vaccine.

The chain uses TRBV24-1 and TRBJ1-2, with D maybe TRBD1 (5 bases). The CDR3 extends over 15 amino acids. Trimming took 2 bases from V and 6 from J, leaving 15 bases between them. Germline V gene lookup returns CDR1 KGHDR and CDR2 SFDVKD. The CDR3: CATSDSTGRSDGYTF. CDR3 sequence (DNA): TGTGCCACCAGTGATTCAACGGGGCGGTCGGATGGCTACACCTTC.

The chain employs TRBV18 and TRBJ1-5, with a tentative D call TRBD1 (6 bases). V was pared by 7 bases and J by 1 base, with 11 bases between. CDR1 and CDR2 from the germline V gene are KGHSH and LQKENI. The length of the CDR3 is 14 residues. The CDR3 nucleotides are TGTGCCAGCTGGGGGGGGCTCAGCAATCAGCCCCAGCATTTT. It is translated as CASWGGLSNQPQHF.

The chain carries TRBV6-5 and TRBJ1-1; no clear D gene. CDR3 size: 15 residues. The V end lost 1 base, the J end lost 1 base, and 10 bases lay between the germline ends. CDR1 MNHEY and CDR2 SVGAGI come from the germline V gene. As DNA, the CDR3 is TGTGCCAGCAGTTACTTGAGGACCGGGAACACTGAAGCTTTCTTT. Its protein is CASSYLRTGNTEAFF.

This clonotype was observed a handful of times. This chain joins TRBV20-1 and TRBJ1-6, with TRBD1 as a possible D gene (6 bases). V gave up 4 bases and J gave up 8 bases, with 15 bases separating them. Germline CDR1 reads DFQATT; CDR2 reads SNEGSKA (reference sequence). The CDR3 sequence is 14 residues long. The CDR3 sequence is CSAKRGGTDSPLHF. The CDR3 DNA follows: TGCAGTGCTAAGAGGGGGGGGACCGATTCACCCCTCCACTTT.

The rearrangement joins TRBV7-2 to TRBJ1-2; the D is unclear. The CDR3 has 12 residues. Germline V CDR1 and CDR2: SGHTA, FQGNSA. The V end was cut by 5 bases, the J end by 5 bases, with 9 bases between. Written as DNA, the CDR3 is TGTGCCAGCAGCCCGAGGCGGTATGGCTACACCTTC. Translated, it gives CASSPRRYGYTF. Looking up the rest from reference TRBV7-2 and TRBJ1-2 gives the full variable domain: GAGVSQSPSNKVTEKGKDVELRCDPISGHTALYWYRQSLGQGLEFLIYFQGNSAPDKSGLPSDRFSAERTGGSVSTLTIQRTQQEDSAVYLCASSPRRYGYTFGSGTRLTVV.

The chain combines TRBV12-3 or TRBV12-4 with TRBJ1-2; a weak D match, TRBD1 (6 bases). Between the trimmed V and J ends, which lost 7 bases and 6 bases, there was a span of 15 bases. This CDR3 is built from 13 residues. In nucleotides, the CDR3 is TGTGCCAGCAACCCTTCGAGGGGGAATGGCTACACCTTC. Protein product: CASNPSRGNGYTF.

J is TRBJ1-5 and V is TRBV20-1, with D possibly matching TRBD1 (6 bases). There are 14 residues in the CDR3. Germline CDR1 reads DFQATT; CDR2 reads SNEGSKA (reference sequence). V was trimmed by 3 bases and J by 4 bases, leaving 13 bases between them. CDR3 in amino acids: CSARTDRPNQPQHF. CDR3 sequence (DNA): TGCAGTGCTAGGACGGACAGACCAAATCAGCCCCAGCATTTT.

This clonotype occurred a few times. V usage is TRBV7-9 and J usage is TRBJ2-7; D is perhaps TRBD1 (6 bases). CDR3 length: 13 residues. Deletions cut 5 bases from V and 3 bases from J, with 11 bases between. Per germline, CDR1 SEHNR and CDR2 FQNEAQ (reference sequence). The CDR3 reads CASSPRDNYEQYV. DNA of the CDR3: TGTGCCAGCAGCCCCCGGGACAACTACGAGCAGTACGTC.

This clonotype was observed at least ten times. The chain is built from TRBV7-3 and TRBJ1-2, with D maybe TRBD1 (5 bases). Trimming took off 0 bases at V and 3 bases at J, with 8 bases between the two ends. The CDR3 is made up of 14 amino acids. Germline V gene data show CDR1 as SGHTA and CDR2 as FQGTGA. CDR3 region: CASSLTGGDYGYTF. The CDR3 coding sequence is TGTGCCAGCAGCTTAACGGGGGGTGACTATGGCTACACCTTC.

CDR3 nucleotide sequence: TGCAGCGTTACAAGACAGAACCAAGAGACCCAGTACTTC. This encodes CSVTRQNQETQYF. The V gene is TRBV29-1, the J gene TRBJ2-5, with TRBD1 as a possible D gene (5 bases). Germline values: CDR1 SQVTM, CDR2 ANQGSEA. V lost 5 bases, J lost 0 bases, and 10 bases lay in between. The CDR3 runs 13 residues.

J is TRBJ2-1 and V is TRBV7-2; D unresolved. CDR3 length equals 13 residues. Germline assignment: CDR1 SGHTA and CDR2 FQGNSA. Trimming pared 3 bases from V and 10 bases from J, leaving 13 bases between. The CDR3 here is CASSFLGLGEQFF. DNA of the CDR3: TGTGCCAGCAGCTTTCTCGGGCTGGGAGAGCAGTTCTTC. Full variable domain (rest looked up from reference TRBV7-2 and TRBJ2-1): GAGVSQSPSNKVTEKGKDVELRCDPISGHTALYWYRQSLGQGLEFLIYFQGNSAPDKSGLPSDRFSAERTGGSVSTLTIQRTQQEDSAVYLCASSFLGLGEQFFGPGTRLTVL.

The chain joins TRBV5-1 to TRBJ2-5; D is ambiguous. CDR1 and CDR2 (germline): SGHRS, YFSETQ. V was trimmed by 4 bases and J by 4 bases, leaving 8 bases between them. CDR3 length equals 12 residues. CDR3 in amino acids: CASSQNGETQYF. The CDR3 bases are TGCGCCAGCAGCCAAAATGGAGAGACCCAGTACTTC.

This clonotype appeared many times. The genes are TRBV7-2 and TRBJ2-3; 8 nucleotides line up with TRBD2. With 7 bases clipped from V and 5 bases from J, the junction kept 8 bases outside the gene matches. There are 14 residues in the CDR3. The V gene's germline CDR1 is SGHTA and CDR2 FQGNSA. The CDR3 spells CASKVSGAEDTQYF. The CDR3 nucleotides read TGTGCCAGCAAGGTTAGCGGGGCTGAAGATACGCAGTATTTT.

The chain uses TRBV7-3 and TRBJ2-1; TRBD2 matches 8 bases. Germline V lookup: CDR1 SGHTA, CDR2 FQGTGA. The length of the CDR3 is 16 residues. The V and J ends lost 3 bases and 7 bases, in that order; junction bases with no gene match: 11. The CDR3 reads CASSLAGGLVQNEQFF. The CDR3 DNA reads as TGTGCCAGCAGCTTGGCGGGGGGTTTGGTTCAGAATGAGCAGTTCTTC.

This clonotype occurred a few times. This rearrangement joins TRBV12-3 or TRBV12-4 to TRBJ1-1; D is ambiguous. V was trimmed by 6 bases and J by 9 bases, leaving 11 bases between them. This CDR3 is built from 11 residues. CDR3 residues: CASSRNLKAFF. DNA of the CDR3: TGTGCCAGCAGCCGAAACCTAAAAGCTTTCTTT.

V gene TRBV2 combines with J gene TRBJ2-1, with 7 bases fitting TRBD1. The junction had 8 bases not matched to a gene; V was cut back by 6 bases and J by 9 bases. CDR3 length: 13 residues. Germline assignment: CDR1 SNHLY and CDR2 FYNNEI. CDR3 DNA: TGTGCCAGCAGAATACAGGGGAGACCTGAGCAGTTCTTC. Translating it yields CASRIQGRPEQFF.

This clonotype was recorded a few times. This chain connects TRBV10-3 to TRBJ2-1; D is unresolved. CDR3 length equals 16 residues. CDR1 and CDR2 (germline): ENHRY, SYGVKD. Trimming cost V 8 bases and J 0 bases, with 17 bases left between them. Written as DNA, the CDR3 is TGTGCCATCGGTACTACCGGGCCCCCCTCCTACAATGAGCAGTTCTTC. Translation: CAIGTTGPPSYNEQFF.

The gene calls are TRBV20-1 and TRBJ2-1; 9 bases align to TRBD2. Trimming took 0 bases from V and 0 from J; bases not matched to a gene: 6. The germline gives CDR1 DFQATT, CDR2 SNEGSKA (reference sequence). There are 17 residues in the CDR3. CDR3 in amino acids: CSARDSGGISSYNEQFF. DNA of the CDR3: TGCAGTGCTAGAGATAGCGGGGGAATTAGCTCCTACAATGAGCAGTTCTTC.

The chain joins TRBV19 to TRBJ2-2, with 8 bases aligning to TRBD1. Germline-derived CDR1 and CDR2 are LNHDA and SQIVND (reference sequence). The J segment lost 2 bases and the V segment lost 7 bases, leaving 6 bases of the junction unmatched. The CDR3 loop spans 15 amino acids. In nucleotides, the CDR3 is TGTGCCAGTATTGACAGGGGATTAAACACCGGGGAGCTGTTTTTT. Translation gives CASIDRGLNTGELFF.

This clonotype showed up just a few times. The chain's CDR3 is CASSGPGVGQPQHF. In DNA, the CDR3 is TGTGCCAGCAGTGGACCAGGGGTGGGACAGCCCCAGCATTTT. The chain carries TRBV7-2 and TRBJ1-5, with a possible D match to TRBD1 (6 bases). The V end was cut by 6 bases, the J end by 7 bases, with 16 bases between. The CDR3 extends over 14 amino acids. Germline CDR1 is SGHTA and CDR2 is FQGNSA. Combining the CDR3 with reference TRBV7-2 and TRBJ1-5 gives the whole variable domain GAGVSQSPSNKVTEKGKDVELRCDPISGHTALYWYRQSLGQGLEFLIYFQGNSAPDKSGLPSDRFSAERTGGSVSTLTIQRTQQEDSAVYLCASSGPGVGQPQHFGDGTRLSIL.

The J gene is TRBJ1-1, the V gene TRBV9; D is unresolved. Germline values: CDR1 SGDLS, CDR2 YYNGEE. The CDR3 length is 13 residues. V was cut by 3 bases and J by 0 bases, with 6 bases left in between. The CDR3 nucleotides are TGTGCCAGCAGCGGGGCAGTGAACACTGAAGCTTTCTTT. Its protein is CASSGAVNTEAFF.

The V and J genes are TRBV5-1 and TRBJ2-2; D is possibly TRBD2 (6 bases). CDR3 size: 14 residues. V was clipped by 4 bases and J by 3 bases, with 10 bases between them. Germline assignment: CDR1 SGHRS and CDR2 YFSETQ. The CDR3, as DNA: TGCGCCAGCAGCAAACTAGCCCACACCGGGGAGCTGTTTTTT. This translates into CASSKLAHTGELFF.

The chain couples TRBV7-2 to TRBJ2-5; 8 bases align to TRBD1. V was pared by 5 bases and J by 5 bases, with 16 bases of the junction left unmatched. Germline loops: CDR1 SGHTA, CDR2 FQGNSA. This CDR3 is 17 amino acids long. CDR3 residues: CASSPATIDRGAETQYF. CDR3 in DNA: TGTGCCAGCAGCCCCGCGACAATCGACAGGGGAGCGGAGACCCAGTACTTC.

This clonotype was observed at least ten times. This chain joins TRBV7-2 and TRBJ2-5, with unresolved D. Germline values: CDR1 SGHTA, CDR2 FQGNSA. The V and J ends lost 0 bases and 1 base respectively, with 6 bases between them. This CDR3 spans 14 amino acids. The CDR3 spells CASSLAGFQETQYF. CDR3 DNA sequence: TGTGCCAGCAGCTTAGCGGGGTTCCAAGAGACCCAGTACTTC.